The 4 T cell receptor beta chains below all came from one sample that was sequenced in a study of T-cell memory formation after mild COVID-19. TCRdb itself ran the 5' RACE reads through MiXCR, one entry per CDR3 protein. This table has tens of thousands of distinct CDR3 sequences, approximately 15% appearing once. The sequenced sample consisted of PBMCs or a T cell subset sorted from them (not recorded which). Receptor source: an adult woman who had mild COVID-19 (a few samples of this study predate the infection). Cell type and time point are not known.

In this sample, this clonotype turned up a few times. CDR3 residues: CASSWTGGSLFTDTQYF. The CDR3 coding sequence is TGTGCCAGCAGTTGGACAGGGGGGAGCCTCTTCACAGATACGCAGTATTTT. The rearrangement joins TRBV27 to TRBJ2-3; 10 nucleotides agree with TRBD1. The length of the CDR3 is 17 residues. V was clipped by 4 bases and J by 2 bases; unmatched bases: 9. Germline V gene data show CDR1 as MNHEY and CDR2 as SMNVEV (reference sequence).

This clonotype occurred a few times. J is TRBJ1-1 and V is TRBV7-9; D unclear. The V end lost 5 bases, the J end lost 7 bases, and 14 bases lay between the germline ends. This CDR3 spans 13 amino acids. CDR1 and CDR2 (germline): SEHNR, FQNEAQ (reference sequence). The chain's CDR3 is CASSPSYSLEAFF. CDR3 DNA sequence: TGTGCCAGCAGCCCCAGCTATAGCCTTGAAGCTTTCTTT.

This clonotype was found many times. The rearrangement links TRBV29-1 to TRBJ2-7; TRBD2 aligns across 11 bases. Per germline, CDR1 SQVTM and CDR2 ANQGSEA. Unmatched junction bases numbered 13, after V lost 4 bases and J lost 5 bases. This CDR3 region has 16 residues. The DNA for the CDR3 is TGCAGCGTTGCTCAAGTAGCGGGAGGGACATTGGACGAGCAGTACTTC. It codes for CSVAQVAGGTLDEQYF.

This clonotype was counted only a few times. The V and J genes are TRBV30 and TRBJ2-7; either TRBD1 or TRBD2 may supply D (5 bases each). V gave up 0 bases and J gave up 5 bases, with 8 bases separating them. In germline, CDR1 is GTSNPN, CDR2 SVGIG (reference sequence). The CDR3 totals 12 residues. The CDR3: CAWSVRGDEQYF. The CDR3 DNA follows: TGTGCCTGGAGTGTACGGGGCGACGAGCAGTACTTC.